A selection of T cell receptor beta chains follows, all from one sample in a study of response to subunit inactivated influenza vaccine. TCRdb processed the RT-PCR reads anew with MiXCR; each CDR3 protein has one entry. Seen here are roughly 790,000 distinct CDR3 sequences, around 20% observed once, and the top ten hold about 9.4%. This specimen consisted of PBMCs from blood, obtained around 5 days after vaccination. The source of these receptors is a man aged 50 to 60 who received an inactivated influenza vaccine. The CDR3 runs from the conserved cysteine through the conserved F or W. D genes are given only for firm matches. Only some rows state a clone size, as once, few, many or a class for expanded clones.

V gene	clone size	J gene	D gene	CDR3 DNA	CDR3 protein
TRBV13	many	TRBJ1-3	NA	TGTGCCAGCAGCTTAGGGACATTCGGAAACACCATATATTTT	CASSLGTFGNTIYF
TRBV29-1	few	TRBJ2-5	NA	TGCAGCGTTGCCCTTCGGGACACCGGGACCCAGTACTTC	CSVALRDTGTQYF
TRBV29-1	few	TRBJ2-4	NA	TGCAGCGTTGGAGTGTGGGGCGTTGGAAACATTCAGTACTTC	CSVGVWGVGNIQYF
TRBV28	NA	TRBJ1-5	NA	TGTGCCAGCAGTTCCTACAGCGGCGGGCCCCAGCATTTT	CASSSYSGGPQHF
TRBV10-2	many	TRBJ2-6	NA	TGCGCCAGCAGTGGACCCGCCCTCTTCTCTGGGGCCAACGTCCTGACTTTC	CASSGPALFSGANVLTF
TRBV6-2/TRBV6-3	NA	TRBJ2-3	TRBD2	TGTGCCAGCAGTTACAGTCGGGCCGGGGCGGGGGGCACAGATACGCAGTATTTT	CASSYSRAGAGGTDTQYF
TRBV4-3	many	TRBJ2-3	NA	TGCGCCAGCAGCCAAGATGGTACAGGGACAGATACGCAGTATTTT	CASSQDGTGTDTQYF
TRBV12-3/TRBV12-4	once	TRBJ1-1	NA	TGTGCCAGTCGGAGACGGACGAACACTGAAGCTTTCTTT	CASRRRTNTEAFF
TRBV29-1	NA	TRBJ2-5	NA	TGCAGCGTTGATTGGGGTCTCCAAGAGACCCAGTACTTC	CSVDWGLQETQYF
TRBV12-3/TRBV12-4	many	TRBJ1-2	NA	TGTGCCAGCAGTTTAGATGGCAGCGCTCTCTATGGCTACACCTTC	CASSLDGSALYGYTF
TRBV6-1	NA	TRBJ1-1	TRBD1	TGTGCCAGCAGTGAAACCCCAGGGGGCTCCAATGAAGCTTTCTTT	CASSETPGGSNEAFF
TRBV6-1	few	TRBJ1-4	NA	TGTGCCAGCAGTGAAGGGCACCCGTGGAAACTGTTTTTT	CASSEGHPWKLFF
TRBV5-1	few	TRBJ2-7	TRBD2	TGCGCCAGCAGCCAAGGACTAGCGGGAGCCCGGTCTCCCTACGAGCAGTACTTC	CASSQGLAGARSPYEQYF
TRBV7-2	NA	TRBJ1-6	NA	TGTGCCTCCGGCCGCTCCTATAATTCACCCCTCCACTTT	CASGRSYNSPLHF
TRBV29-1	NA	TRBJ1-1	NA	TGCAGCGTCCAATCTGGGTCTCTCAACACTGAAGCTTTCTTT	CSVQSGSLNTEAFF
TRBV12-3/TRBV12-4	few	TRBJ2-1	TRBD1	TGTGCCAGCAGGTGGGACAGGGTAAGGAATGAGCAGTTCTTC	CASRWDRVRNEQFF
TRBV20-1	few	TRBJ2-3	TRBD2	TGCAGTGCTAGAGTGGCTAGCGGGAGAATCGCAGATACGCAGTATTTT	CSARVASGRIADTQYF
TRBV20-1	many	TRBJ2-7	NA	TGCAGTGCCCTACTAGGGGCGCGATACGAGCAGTACTTC	CSALLGARYEQYF
TRBV29-1	few	TRBJ1-3	NA	TGCAGCGTTGAGGAGGGAGCAGGGTCTGGAAACACCATATATTTT	CSVEEGAGSGNTIYF
TRBV9	few	TRBJ2-2	TRBD2	TGTGCCAGCACCCGGGGGGGGAGTGGAACCGGGGAGCTGTTTTTT	CASTRGGSGTGELFF
TRBV5-5	many	TRBJ2-7	NA	TGTGCCAGCAGCTTCACAGGGTATTACGAGCAGTACTTC	CASSFTGYYEQYF
TRBV19	NA	TRBJ2-1	TRBD2	TGTGCCAGTAGTATAGCTAGCGGAAATTACAATGAGCAGTTCTTC	CASSIASGNYNEQFF
TRBV6-1	NA	TRBJ2-6	TRBD1	TGTGCCAGCAGGGACAGGGCATCAGGGGCCAACGTCCTGACTTTC	CASRDRASGANVLTF
TRBV5-1	few	TRBJ2-1	NA	TGCGCCAGCAGCTTGGCTGGGGCAGGGTACAATGAGCAGTTCTTC	CASSLAGAGYNEQFF
TRBV5-5	NA	TRBJ2-1	TRBD2	TGTGCCAGCAGCTTGGTTGCGGGAGGAGACTACAATGAGCAGTTCTTC	CASSLVAGGDYNEQFF
TRBV28	NA	TRBJ2-4	NA	TGTGCCAGCAGTTCCGCCTCAATGGACATTCAGTACTTC	CASSSASMDIQYF
TRBV5-5	once	TRBJ2-6	NA	TGTGCCAGCAGCTGGGGGGTGTCCTCTGGGGCCAACGTCCTGACTTTC	CASSWGVSSGANVLTF
TRBV9	many	TRBJ2-5	TRBD2	TGTGCCAGCAGCGTAATGGCGGGAGGGTACCAAGAGACCCAGTACTTC	CASSVMAGGYQETQYF
TRBV6-5	few	TRBJ2-3	TRBD1	TGTGCCAGCAGTTACCGGGACAGGGGATCGAATACGCAGTATTTT	CASSYRDRGSNTQYF
TRBV6-5	few	TRBJ2-7	NA	TGTGCCAGCAGGACCTTAGGGCACGAGCAGTACTTC	CASRTLGHEQYF
TRBV7-2	NA	TRBJ2-3	NA	TGTGCCAGCAGCTTAGTCAAGGGCCCAGATACGCAGTATTTT	CASSLVKGPDTQYF
TRBV4-3	few	TRBJ2-1	TRBD1	TGCGCCAGCAGCCTCCGGGACAGGGGAAACAATGAGCAGTTCTTC	CASSLRDRGNNEQFF
TRBV7-2	NA	TRBJ2-7	NA	TGTGCCAGCAGCTTAGCTGAGGGAATCGGGCAGTACTTC	CASSLAEGIGQYF
TRBV20-1	few	TRBJ2-1	NA	TGCAGTGCTAGTTGGGGTTCCCGATATGAGCAGTTCTTC	CSASWGSRYEQFF
TRBV12-3/TRBV12-4	few	TRBJ2-1	NA	TGTGCCAGCAGTTTAGGTTCGCGGCCACACAATGAGCAGTTCTTC	CASSLGSRPHNEQFF
TRBV24-1	few	TRBJ2-7	TRBD1	TGTGCCACCAGTGACCCAACGACAGGGCACGAGCAGTACTTC	CATSDPTTGHEQYF
TRBV6-2/TRBV6-3	once	TRBJ2-7	NA	TGTGCCAGCAGTACCCAGGGTCAGCAGTACTTC	CASSTQGQQYF
TRBV29-1	NA	TRBJ2-7	NA	TGCAGCGTTCGCGGGGCGGGTCTGTACGAGCAGTACTTC	CSVRGAGLYEQYF
TRBV9	few	TRBJ2-7	TRBD2	TGTGCCAGCAGTATGGACGGGGGGGAGCAGTACTTC	CASSMDGGEQYF
TRBV4-2	NA	TRBJ2-6	NA	TGTGCCAGCAGCCAAGATCTACAGGGGGCCAACGTCCTGACTTTC	CASSQDLQGANVLTF
TRBV19	NA	TRBJ2-7	TRBD1	TGTGCCAGTAGACGGGCACAGGGGGCGTCAGGCGAGCAGTACTTC	CASRRAQGASGEQYF
TRBV28	NA	TRBJ1-6	NA	TGTGCCAGCAGTCGCCCGCCGCGGGGGAGCTCCTATAATTCACCCCTCCACTTT	CASSRPPRGSSYNSPLHF
TRBV5-1	once	TRBJ2-3	TRBD2	TGCGCCAGCAGCCCGAGTGGACTAGCGGGAGCCTCAGATACGCAGTATTTT	CASSPSGLAGASDTQYF
TRBV12-3/TRBV12-4	NA	TRBJ1-1	NA	TGTGCCAGCAGTTTAGTTGACGCCGTAACTGAAGCTTTCTTT	CASSLVDAVTEAFF
TRBV30	few	TRBJ2-1	NA	TGTGCCTGGAGTGTTTTCCTTAACAATGAGCAGTTCTTC	CAWSVFLNNEQFF
TRBV2	few	TRBJ2-7	TRBD2	TGTGCCAGCACTGAGCGGGGGGGAGCCTCGGAGCAGTACTTC	CASTERGGASEQYF
TRBV7-2	many	TRBJ2-7	TRBD1	TGTGCCAGCAGTCGGGACAGGGTCTACGAGCAGTACTTC	CASSRDRVYEQYF
TRBV5-1	few	TRBJ2-1	TRBD2	TGCGCCAGCGTTATAGCTAGCGGGAGCAATGAGCAGTTCTTC	CASVIASGSNEQFF
TRBV20-1	NA	TRBJ2-7	TRBD1	TGCAGTGCTACTGGGACAGGGGACCCCAACGAGCAGTACTTC	CSATGTGDPNEQYF
TRBV6-4	NA	TRBJ1-2	NA	TGTGCCAGCAGTGTTGCCCCCTTCGGCAACTATGGCTACACCTTC	CASSVAPFGNYGYTF
TRBV20-1	NA	TRBJ2-1	TRBD2	TGCAGTGCGACCCGACTAGCGGGAGTTTCCTACAATGAGCAGTTCTTC	CSATRLAGVSYNEQFF
TRBV3-1	few	TRBJ1-5	NA	TGTGCCAGCAGCCAAGGAGGGTTGAACAATCAGCCCCAGCATTTT	CASSQGGLNNQPQHF
TRBV7-9	NA	TRBJ2-2	TRBD1	TGTGCCAGCAGCTGGAGCCCGACAGGGTCGGCCGGGGAGCTGTTTTTT	CASSWSPTGSAGELFF
TRBV29-1	NA	TRBJ2-5	TRBD2	TGCAGCGCTGCGGGACTAGCGGTCCAAGAGACCCAGTACTTC	CSAAGLAVQETQYF
TRBV20-1	few	TRBJ2-5	NA	TGCAGTGCTAGAGCTTTTGTGGATGAGACCCAGTACTTC	CSARAFVDETQYF
TRBV13	NA	TRBJ2-1	NA	TGTGCCAGCAGCTTAGCTGGCCTGGATGAGCAGTTCTTC	CASSLAGLDEQFF
TRBV7-2	many	TRBJ1-1	NA	TGTGCCAGCAGCTTAGACAGGGTGAACACTGAAGCTTTCTTT	CASSLDRVNTEAFF